This T cell receptor beta chain was captured by sequencing in a study of neurological immune-mediated disorders. Study-wide findings and caveats: The study found the most TCR clonal expansion in HTLV-1-associated myelopathy and the least in multiple sclerosis, below healthy controls.

MiXCR, applied by TCRdb to the 5' RACE reads, yields one record per CDR3 protein. The repertoire includes roughly 34,000 distinct CDR3 sequences, 4.6% of them detected once, and approximately 22% sits in the top ten. The unsorted libraries originated from 2 million PBMCs kept at -80 C. The CDR3 runs 10 residues. The V and J ends lost 3 bases and 6 bases respectively, with 0 bases between them. A remark on this clonotype: The antigen remains unidentified.

The gene calls are TRBV12-3 or TRBV12-4 and TRBJ2-1; D unclear. The receptor was isolated from a young man in good health. The sequencing sample was made of PBMCs. CDR3 sequence (DNA): TGTGCCAGCAGTTTCAATGAGCAGTTCTTC. Protein: CASSFNEQFF.